This T cell receptor beta chain was found in a study of cytomegalovirus exposure and HLA in healthy donors. Turning to the study itself: Prior work identified 117 million unique TCR beta sequences in some 180 million T cells.

About this clone itself: Its antigen is not identified.

The CDR3 has 15 residues. Trimming left V 4 bases short and J 0 bases short, with 9 bases between. Germline assignment: CDR1 MNHNS and CDR2 SASEGT. 60 Vbeta and 13 Jbeta primers were used in PCR. Assay used: immunoSEQ multiplex PCR; TCRdb lists only in-frame clones, some missing. Of around 130,000 clones detected, around 82% appear once; the ten largest clones hold about 1.5%. Broader study findings: A missense variant in DCLRE1C was later tied to TCR beta V- and J-gene trimming.

This TCR was recovered from a boy younger than 18 in good health and CMV-seronegative. Sequencing was carried out using PBMCs. The rearrangement links TRBV6-1 to TRBJ2-2, with D maybe TRBD2 (5 bases). The CDR3 DNA is TGTGCCAGCAGTGTTTGGGAGTCGAACACCGGGGAGCTGTTTTTT. Translating it yields CASSVWESNTGELFF.